These 17 T cell receptor beta chains originate from one sample sequenced in a study of Ad26.COV2.S vaccination and SARS-CoV-2 variants. Indicated treatment: around 19 received Ad26.COV2.S at low or high dose, single or two shots; a few received placebo; per-sample allocation not given. The investigators took samples on day 63 after the first vaccine or placebo injection. This table comes from immunoSEQ multiplex PCR, and its TCRdb copy is limited to in-frame clones, with some not included. The top ten clones hold around 4.5% of a sample with 400,000 to 450,000 clones, roughly 88% of them seen once. The sample in question was peripheral blood, obtained in a trial of Ad26.COV2.S vaccine versus placebo. The origin of the receptors is a person aged 18 to 59 who received the Ad26.COV2.S COVID-19 vaccine or a placebo.

J is TRBJ2-5 and V is TRBV7-9; the match to TRBD2 covers 7 bases. With 4 bases clipped from V and 0 bases from J, the junction kept 2 bases outside the gene matches. The CDR3 runs to 14 residues. CDR1 is SEHNR and CDR2 is FQNEAQ in the germline V gene (reference sequence). The chain's CDR3 is CASSSREYQETQYF. The CDR3 DNA sequence: TGTGCCAGCAGCTCGCGGGAGTACCAAGAGACCCAGTACTTC.

The chain recombines TRBV11-1 with TRBJ2-1, with D tentatively TRBD2 (5 bases). There are 13 residues in the CDR3. Germline loops: CDR1 SGHAT, CDR2 FQDESV (reference sequence). V shed 2 bases and J shed 10 bases, with 12 bases lying between them. This chain's CDR3 is CASSLRTAGEQFF. Written as DNA, the CDR3 is TGTGCCAGCAGCTTACGGACTGCCGGAGAGCAGTTCTTC.

The chain carries TRBV28 and TRBJ2-5; 10 nucleotides align to TRBD2. In germline, CDR1 is MDHEN, CDR2 SYDVKM. The CDR3 has 17 amino acids. After removal of 6 bases from V and 2 bases from J, the junction contained 12 bases not matched to a gene. This CDR3 is CASRDPSLAGGQETQYF. The CDR3 region has the DNA TGTGCCAGCAGGGACCCTTCCTTAGCGGGAGGTCAAGAGACCCAGTACTTC. The full variable domain, completed using reference TRBV28 and TRBJ2-5, is DVKVTQSSRYLVKRTGEKVFLECVQDMDHENMFWYRQDPGLGLRLIYFSYDVKMKEKGDIPEGYSVSREKKERFSLILESASTNQTSMYLCASRDPSLAGGQETQYFGPGTRLLVL.

The chain has TRBV24-1 and TRBJ2-3; TRBD2 matches 8 bases. The germline gives CDR1 KGHDR, CDR2 SFDVKD. The ends lost 4 bases at V and 2 bases at J; junction bases unmatched: 13. This CDR3 has 18 amino acids. CDR3 nucleotide sequence: TGTGCCACCAGTGACCCGCGGGGCGGGAGGACTTCCACAGATACGCAGTATTTT. Amino acids: CATSDPRGGRTSTDTQYF.

V usage is TRBV6-5 and J usage is TRBJ2-1; a weak D match, TRBD1 (6 bases). This CDR3 spans 13 amino acids. V shed 6 bases and J shed 5 bases, with 11 bases lying between them. Per germline, CDR1 MNHEY and CDR2 SVGAGI. The CDR3 is CASRRGFNNEQFF. For the CDR3, the DNA is TGTGCCAGCAGAAGGGGGTTTAACAATGAGCAGTTCTTC.

The V gene is TRBV25-1, the J gene TRBJ2-5; D possibly uses TRBD1 or TRBD2 (5 bases each). The germline V and J ends were trimmed by 4 bases and 5 bases, with 11 bases remaining between them. This CDR3 region has 13 residues. Per the germline V gene, CDR1 is MGHDK and CDR2 is SYGVNS. In DNA, the CDR3 is TGTGCCAGCAGTGGGGACCCTTTGGAGACCCAGTACTTC. It encodes CASSGDPLETQYF.

J is TRBJ1-2 and V is TRBV19; 10 bases are a match to TRBD1. J was trimmed by 3 bases and V by 5 bases; bases with no gene match: 15. The CDR3 sequence is 18 residues long. CDR1 is LNHDA, CDR2 SQIVND, per germline (reference sequence). For the CDR3, the DNA is TGTGCCAGTAGTCGTCCCGGGACAGGGGTACTGGCGGACTATGGCTACACCTTC. Its translation is CASSRPGTGVLADYGYTF.

V and J are TRBV3-1 (or the pseudogene TRBV3-2) and TRBJ2-1; 11 bases agree with TRBD2. The CDR3 contains 16 residues. Trimming took 4 bases from V and 5 from J; bases not matched to a gene: 7. The germline CDR1 and CDR2 sequences are LGHDT and YNNKEL (reference sequence). CDR3 protein: CASSPIAGGNDNEQFF. Here the CDR3 DNA reads TGTGCCAGCAGCCCTATAGCGGGAGGGAATGACAATGAGCAGTTCTTC.

The V call is TRBV18, the J call TRBJ2-7; TRBD1 matches at 7 bases. Germline V gene lookup returns CDR1 KGHSH and CDR2 LQKENI. Trimming took 1 base from V and 3 from J; bases not matched to a gene: 3. This CDR3 has 14 amino acids. The CDR3 is CASSPLGQNYEQYF. In DNA, the CDR3 is TGTGCCAGCTCACCACTGGGACAGAACTACGAGCAGTACTTC.

This rearrangement joins TRBV7-2 to TRBJ2-7; perhaps TRBD1 as D (6 bases). CDR1 and CDR2 (germline): SGHTA, FQGNSA. The CDR3 is 16 amino acids. V was clipped by 1 base and J by 3 bases, with 16 bases between them. As DNA, the CDR3 is TGTGCCAGCAGCTTAGGGGGGCAGGCCCCCCGCTACGAGCAGTACTTC. Residues: CASSLGGQAPRYEQYF. Full variable domain (outside the CDR3, taken from reference TRBV7-2 and TRBJ2-7): GAGVSQSPSNKVTEKGKDVELRCDPISGHTALYWYRQSLGQGLEFLIYFQGNSAPDKSGLPSDRFSAERTGGSVSTLTIQRTQQEDSAVYLCASSLGGQAPRYEQYFGPGTRLTVT.

The rearrangement joins TRBV21-1 to TRBJ1-4. TRBV21-1 is noted as a pseudogene. This CDR3 region has 16 residues. Written as DNA, the CDR3 is TGTGCCAGCAGCCACCAGGTAGTCACCGGGTCTGAAAAACTGTTTTTT. Translated: CASSHQVVTGSEKLFF.

The rearrangement joins TRBV5-4 to TRBJ2-3, with D unresolved. Trimming removed 1 base at V and 1 base at J, with 7 bases between. Germline-derived CDR1 and CDR2 are SGHNT and YYREEE (reference sequence). The CDR3 length is 14 residues. The CDR3 bases are TGTGCCAGCAGCTTGACCGACCGCACAGATACGCAGTATTTT. Protein sequence: CASSLTDRTDTQYF.

This clone was seen a handful of times. The same CDR3 arises from other DNA sequences in this sample as well. The rearrangement uses TRBV4-2 and TRBJ1-1; D possibly corresponds to TRBD1 (6 bases). Germline V lookup: CDR1 LGHNA, CDR2 YNFKEQ. With 0 bases removed from V and 4 bases from J, the gap between germline ends came to 6 bases. The CDR3 is 13 residues long. CDR3 sequence: CASSQDRGTEAFF. The CDR3 DNA follows: TGTGCCAGCAGCCAAGACAGGGGCACTGAAGCTTTCTTT.

The J gene is TRBJ2-6, the V gene TRBV7-9; D not certain. The CDR3 totals 15 residues. V was cut by 3 bases and J by 1 base, with 7 bases left in between. Germline CDR1 is SEHNR and CDR2 is FQNEAQ (reference sequence). Here the CDR3 DNA reads TGTGCCAGCAGCTTTAGGGCGTCTGGGGCCAACGTCCTGACTTTC. Translating gives CASSFRASGANVLTF.

The chain has TRBV20-1 and TRBJ2-7; D uncertain. The CDR3 loop spans 11 amino acids. The germline CDR1 and CDR2 sequences are DFQATT and SNEGSKA (reference sequence). V lost 7 bases and J 2 bases, leaving 9 bases between the germline ends. The CDR3 DNA reads as TGCAGTGGACTGACCGCCTACGAGCAGTACTTC. It encodes CSGLTAYEQYF.

About this clone itself: The sample carries other DNA sequences with the same CDR3. This chain connects TRBV27 to TRBJ2-7; D is perhaps TRBD1 (6 bases). Per the germline V gene, CDR1 is MNHEY and CDR2 is SMNVEV (reference sequence). Trimming removed 6 bases from V and 2 bases from J, with 11 bases in between. This CDR3 is built from 13 residues. CDR3 in DNA: TGTGCCAGCAGACAGGGCGGCACCTACGAGCAGTACTTC. Translating gives CASRQGGTYEQYF.

The chain uses TRBV6-1 and TRBJ2-3, with TRBD2 matching 8 bases. Germline lookup yields CDR1 MNHNS and CDR2 SASEGT. V trimming: 3 bases; J trimming: 5 bases; junction bases outside the gene matches: 4. The CDR3 is made up of 14 amino acids. CDR3 in amino acids: CASSDGLAGDTQYF. The CDR3 DNA reads TGTGCCAGCAGTGATGGACTAGCTGGAGATACGCAGTATTTT.